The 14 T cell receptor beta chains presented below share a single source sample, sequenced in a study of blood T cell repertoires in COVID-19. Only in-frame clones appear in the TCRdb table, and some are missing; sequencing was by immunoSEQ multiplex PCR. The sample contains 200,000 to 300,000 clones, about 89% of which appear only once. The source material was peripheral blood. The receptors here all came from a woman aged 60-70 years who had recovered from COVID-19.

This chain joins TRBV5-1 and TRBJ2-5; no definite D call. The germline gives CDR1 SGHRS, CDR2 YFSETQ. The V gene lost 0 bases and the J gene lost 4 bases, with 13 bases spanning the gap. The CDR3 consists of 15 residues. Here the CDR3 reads CASSLAIVGPETQYF. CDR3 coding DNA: TGCGCCAGCAGCTTGGCCATAGTTGGGCCAGAGACCCAGTACTTC.

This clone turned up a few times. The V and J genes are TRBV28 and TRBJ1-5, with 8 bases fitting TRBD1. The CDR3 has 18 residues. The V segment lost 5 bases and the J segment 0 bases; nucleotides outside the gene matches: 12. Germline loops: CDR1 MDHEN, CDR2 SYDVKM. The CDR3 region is CASSPDRAVGYSNQPQHF. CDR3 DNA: TGTGCCAGCAGTCCGGACAGGGCAGTGGGGTATAGCAATCAGCCCCAGCATTTT.

CDR3 amino acids: CASSPGTGATNEKLFF. In nucleotides, the CDR3 is TGTGCCAGCAGCCCTGGGACAGGGGCAACTAATGAAAAACTGTTTTTT. V is TRBV3-1 (or the pseudogene TRBV3-2) and J is TRBJ1-4; 10 bases match TRBD1. This CDR3 region has 16 residues. Trimming at V came to 4 bases and at J to 0 bases, leaving 2 bases not matched to a gene. Looked up from germline, CDR1 is LGHDT and CDR2 is YNNKEL (reference sequence).

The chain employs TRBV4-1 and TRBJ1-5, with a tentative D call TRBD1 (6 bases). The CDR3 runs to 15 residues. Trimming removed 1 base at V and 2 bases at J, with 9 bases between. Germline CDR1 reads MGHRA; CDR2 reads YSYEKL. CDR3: CASSQVGTRNQPQHF. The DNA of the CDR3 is TGCGCCAGCAGCCAAGTCGGGACACGCAATCAGCCCCAGCATTTT.

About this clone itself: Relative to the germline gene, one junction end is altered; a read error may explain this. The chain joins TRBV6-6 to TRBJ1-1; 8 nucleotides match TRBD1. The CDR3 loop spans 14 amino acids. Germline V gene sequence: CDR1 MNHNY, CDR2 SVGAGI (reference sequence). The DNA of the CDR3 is TGTGCCAGCAGCCTAAACAGGGGGAACGCTGAAGCTTTCTTT. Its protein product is CASSLNRGNAEAFF.

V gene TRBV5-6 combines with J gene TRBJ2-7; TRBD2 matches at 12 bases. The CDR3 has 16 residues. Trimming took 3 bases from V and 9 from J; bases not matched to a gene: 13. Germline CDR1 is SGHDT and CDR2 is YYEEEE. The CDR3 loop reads CASSSRTSGDILGQYF. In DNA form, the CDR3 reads TGTGCCAGCAGCTCCAGGACTAGCGGGGATATCCTAGGGCAGTACTTC.

CDR3 region: CASSLVSGFNNEQFF. The CDR3 coding sequence is TGTGCCAGCAGCTTAGTATCGGGGTTTAACAATGAGCAGTTCTTC. This chain uses TRBV11-2 with TRBJ2-1; possible D gene TRBD2, 5 bases. CDR1 SGHAT and CDR2 FQNNGV come from the germline V gene. This CDR3 is 15 amino acids long. V was pared by 1 base and J by 5 bases, with 12 bases between.

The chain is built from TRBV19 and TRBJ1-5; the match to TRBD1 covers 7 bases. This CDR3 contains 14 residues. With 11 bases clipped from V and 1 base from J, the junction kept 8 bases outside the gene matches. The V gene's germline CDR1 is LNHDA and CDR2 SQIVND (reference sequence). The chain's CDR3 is CASIKGQSNQPQHF. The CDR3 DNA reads TGTGCCTCTATTAAGGGACAGAGCAATCAGCCCCAGCATTTT.

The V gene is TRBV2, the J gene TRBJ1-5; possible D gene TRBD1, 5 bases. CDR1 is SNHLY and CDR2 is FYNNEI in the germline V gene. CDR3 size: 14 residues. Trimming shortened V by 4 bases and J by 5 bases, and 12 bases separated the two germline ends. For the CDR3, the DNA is TGTGCCAGCAGTGTATACGGGGGGGATCAGCCCCAGCATTTT. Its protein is CASSVYGGDQPQHF.

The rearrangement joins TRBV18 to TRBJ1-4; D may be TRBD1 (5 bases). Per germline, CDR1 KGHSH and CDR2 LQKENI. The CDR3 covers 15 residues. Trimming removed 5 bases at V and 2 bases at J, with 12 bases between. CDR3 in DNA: TGTGCCAGCTCATCAGGTCGGGGGACTAATGAAAAACTGTTTTTT. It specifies CASSSGRGTNEKLFF. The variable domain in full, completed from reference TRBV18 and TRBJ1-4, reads NAGVMQNPRHLVRRRGQEARLRCSPMKGHSHVYWYRQLPEEGLKFMVYLQKENIIDESGMPKERFSAEFPKEGPSILRIQQVVRGDSAAYFCASSSGRGTNEKLFFGSGTQLSVL.

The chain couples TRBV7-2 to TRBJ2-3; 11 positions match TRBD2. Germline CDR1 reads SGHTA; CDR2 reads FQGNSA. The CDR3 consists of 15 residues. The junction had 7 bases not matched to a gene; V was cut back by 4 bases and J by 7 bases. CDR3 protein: CASSSPGLAVYTQYF. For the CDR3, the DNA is TGTGCCAGCAGCTCCCCGGGACTAGCGGTCTATACGCAGTATTTT.

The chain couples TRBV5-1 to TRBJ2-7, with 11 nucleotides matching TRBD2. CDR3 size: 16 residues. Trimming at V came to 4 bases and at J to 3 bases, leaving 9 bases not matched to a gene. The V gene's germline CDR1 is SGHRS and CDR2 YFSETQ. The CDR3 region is CASSHAYLAGGYEQYF. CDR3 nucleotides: TGCGCCAGCAGCCACGCATATCTAGCGGGGGGCTACGAGCAGTACTTC.

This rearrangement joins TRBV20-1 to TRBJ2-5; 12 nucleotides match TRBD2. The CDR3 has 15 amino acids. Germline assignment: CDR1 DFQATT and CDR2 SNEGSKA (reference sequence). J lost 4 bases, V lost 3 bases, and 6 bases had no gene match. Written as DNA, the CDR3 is TGCAGTGCTAGTCTAGCGGGGGGGCCGGGAGAGACCCAGTACTTC. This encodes CSASLAGGPGETQYF.

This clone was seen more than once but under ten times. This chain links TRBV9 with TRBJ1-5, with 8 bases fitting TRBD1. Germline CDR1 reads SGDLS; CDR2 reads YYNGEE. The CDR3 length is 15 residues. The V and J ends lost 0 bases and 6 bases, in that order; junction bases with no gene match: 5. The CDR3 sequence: CASSVGQGNSQPQHF. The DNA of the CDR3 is TGTGCCAGCAGCGTAGGACAGGGGAATTCTCAGCCCCAGCATTTT.